The 20 T cell receptor beta chains below all came from one sample that was sequenced in a study of spatial heterogeneity in lung cancer. Documented time point: sample taken at primary tumor resection. Without sorting, whole RNA was sequenced from tumor, nontumor lung or frozen PBMC. TCRdb re-called the 5' RACE reads with MiXCR, one entry per CDR3 protein. The table has about 26,000 distinct CDR3 sequences, about 13% seen once. The sample was PBMCs, taken at surgery. All receptors come from a female donor with early-stage non-small cell lung cancer.

J is TRBJ1-4 and V is TRBV29-1, with D hard to call. Germline CDR1 and CDR2: SQVTM and ANQGSEA. The CDR3 is 13 residues long. The germline V and J ends were trimmed by 7 bases and 7 bases, with 16 bases remaining between them. DNA of the CDR3: TGCAGCGCATCCTATCACTCCGGTGAAAAACTGTTTTTT. Amino acids: CSASYHSGEKLFF. Supplemented by reference TRBV29-1 and TRBJ1-4, the full variable domain reads SAVISQKPSRDICQRGTSLTIQCQVDSQVTMMFWYRQQPGQSLTLIATANQGSEATYESGFVIDKFPISRPNLTFSTLTVSNMSPEDSSIYLCSASYHSGEKLFFGSGTQLSVL.

This clonotype was counted at least ten times. The germline gene is not matched at one end of the junction; a read error may be the cause. This sequence joins TRBV18 and TRBJ2-3; D might be TRBD1 (6 bases). This CDR3 has 16 amino acids. The germline V gene encodes CDR1 KGHSH and CDR2 LQKENI. CDR3 amino acids: CASSPGIDPRTDTRYF. The CDR3 DNA reads as TGTGCCAGCTCACCGGGAATAGACCCTCGGACAGATACGCGGTATTTT.

This clonotype has more than one count but fewer than ten. The chain recombines TRBV7-8 with TRBJ2-7, with D perhaps given as TRBD1 or TRBD2 (5 bases each). Trimming removed 5 bases at V and 6 bases at J, with 20 bases between. The CDR3 covers 15 residues. CDR1 is SGHVS, CDR2 FQNEAQ, per germline. The CDR3 DNA is TGTGCCAGCAGCCCATACCGGGGCCTGATGGGCGAGCAGTACTTC. Translated, it gives CASSPYRGLMGEQYF.

This clonotype was recorded at least ten times. One end of the junction does not line up with germline, which may come from a read error. The chain is built from TRBV12-3 or TRBV12-4 and TRBJ1-1; 9 bases line up with TRBD1. The CDR3 spans 15 residues. The CDR3 nucleotides are TGTGCCAGCAGCTTAGGACAGGGGCGGTGGACTGAAGCTTTCTTT. This translates into CASSLGQGRWTEAFF.

The chain combines TRBV7-9 with TRBJ1-1; the match to TRBD1 covers 7 bases. Per the germline V gene, CDR1 is SEHNR and CDR2 is FQNEAQ (reference sequence). The V gene end was trimmed by 6 bases and the J gene end by 6 bases; junction bases not matched to a gene: 4. The CDR3 consists of 12 residues. The DNA of the CDR3 is TGTGCCAGCAGGGGGGGACAGTCTGAAGCTTTCTTT. Amino acid sequence: CASRGGQSEAFF.

The chain combines TRBV7-2 with TRBJ1-1, with no clear D. The CDR3 runs to 12 residues. V dropped 2 bases and J dropped 3 bases, with 4 bases sitting between them. CDR1 is SGHTA and CDR2 is FQGNSA in the germline V gene. CDR3 nucleotide sequence: TGTGCCAGCAGCTTAACAGACACTGAAGCTTTCTTT. As protein: CASSLTDTEAFF. Filled out from reference TRBV7-2 and TRBJ1-1, the complete variable domain reads GAGVSQSPSNKVTEKGKDVELRCDPISGHTALYWYRQSLGQGLEFLIYFQGNSAPDKSGLPSDRFSAERTGGSVSTLTIQRTQQEDSAVYLCASSLTDTEAFFGQGTRLTVV.

This clonotype was seen a single time. This rearrangement joins TRBV3-1 to TRBJ1-2; unclear D gene. Trimming removed 3 bases at V and 4 bases at J, with 9 bases between. Germline V gene lookup returns CDR1 LGHDT and CDR2 YNNKEL (reference sequence). The CDR3 has 13 amino acids. CDR3: CASSHKGIYGYTF. The CDR3 region has the DNA TGTGCCAGCAGCCATAAGGGAATCTATGGCTACACCTTC.

This clonotype turned up a few times. This rearrangement joins TRBV11-2 to TRBJ1-5; no clear D. Per germline, CDR1 SGHAT and CDR2 FQNNGV. V shed 5 bases and J shed 0 bases, with 8 bases lying between them. This CDR3 is 14 amino acids long. The CDR3 DNA reads TGTGCCAGCAGCGACGGCTATAGCAATCAGCCCCAGCATTTT. This sequence encodes CASSDGYSNQPQHF.

The table lists this clonotype with many counts. The chain links TRBV7-9 to TRBJ2-5; possibly TRBD1 for D (6 bases). The length of the CDR3 is 12 residues. Deletions cut 11 bases from V and 2 bases from J, with 12 bases between. Germline V lookup: CDR1 SEHNR, CDR2 FQNEAQ (reference sequence). The CDR3 here is CASRTEQETQYF. In DNA, the CDR3 is TGTGCCTCCCGGACAGAACAAGAGACCCAGTACTTC. The full variable domain, its missing parts supplied by reference TRBV7-9 and TRBJ2-5, is DTGVSQNPRHKITKRGQNVTFRCDPISEHNRLYWYRQTLGQGPEFLTYFQNEAQLEKSRLLSDRFSAERPKGSFSTLEIQRTEQGDSAMYLCASRTEQETQYFGPGTRLLVL.

This clonotype was seen repeatedly, ten times or more. The rearrangement joins TRBV27 to TRBJ2-2; D gene unclear. The CDR3 is made up of 14 amino acids. V lost 3 bases and J lost 3, with 8 bases in between. Germline CDR1 and CDR2: MNHEY and SMNVEV (reference sequence). CDR3 in DNA: TGTGCCAGCAGTTTCTGGGCCGACACCGGGGAGCTGTTTTTT. Its protein product is CASSFWADTGELFF.

In this sample, this clonotype turned up many times. V usage is TRBV18 and J usage is TRBJ1-1; no clear D. Trimming removed 2 bases from V and 1 base from J, with 8 bases in between. The CDR3 is 14 residues long. Germline V lookup: CDR1 KGHSH, CDR2 LQKENI. Here the CDR3 reads CASSPMSTNTEAFF. As DNA, the CDR3 is TGTGCCAGCTCACCAATGAGCACGAACACTGAAGCTTTCTTT.

This clonotype was observed at least ten times. V usage is TRBV27 and J usage is TRBJ2-5; D remains unclear. Trimming took 6 bases from V and 5 from J, leaving 10 bases between them. CDR1 and CDR2 from the germline V gene are MNHEY and SMNVEV (reference sequence). The CDR3 has 12 amino acids. The CDR3 here is CASSHSAETQYF. CDR3 DNA sequence: TGTGCCAGCAGCCACTCCGCGGAGACCCAGTACTTC.

The V call is TRBV7-2, the J call TRBJ2-2; D perhaps matches TRBD1 (6 bases). The germline CDR1 and CDR2 sequences are SGHTA and FQGNSA. The length of the CDR3 is 14 residues. The V and J ends lost 6 bases and 7 bases respectively, with 15 bases between them. The CDR3 loop is CASSLTGSGGELFF. The CDR3 coding sequence is TGTGCCAGCAGTTTAACAGGGTCTGGCGGGGAGCTGTTTTTT.

This clonotype was recorded many times. The rearrangement uses TRBV27 and TRBJ2-7; TRBD2 aligns across 9 bases. Germline CDR1 reads MNHEY; CDR2 reads SMNVEV (reference sequence). Trimming at V came to 2 bases and at J to 0 bases, leaving 2 bases not matched to a gene. This CDR3 is 15 amino acids long. CDR3 sequence reads: CASSLASGISYEQYF. Written as DNA, the CDR3 is TGTGCCAGCAGTTTAGCTAGCGGGATCTCCTACGAGCAGTACTTC.

This clonotype was recorded many times. V is TRBV11-3 and J is TRBJ2-1; 10 bases match TRBD2. Per the germline V gene, CDR1 is SGHNT and CDR2 is YENEEA. V dropped 5 bases and J dropped 8; count of bases not matched to a gene: 9. The CDR3 loop spans 15 amino acids. The CDR3 region is CASSQEAGGTYEQFF. CDR3 DNA sequence: TGTGCCAGCAGCCAGGAAGCGGGAGGGACCTATGAGCAGTTCTTC.

This clonotype was recorded many times. The chain employs TRBV7-8 and TRBJ2-2; a possible D gene is TRBD2 (5 bases). The CDR3 has 15 residues. Per the germline V gene, CDR1 is SGHVS and CDR2 is FQNEAQ. V was clipped by 3 bases and J by 5 bases, with 13 bases between them. The CDR3 sequence is CASSFGPRGTGELFF. Here the CDR3 DNA reads TGTGCCAGCAGCTTCGGACCCCGAGGGACCGGGGAGCTGTTTTTT. The full variable domain, completed using reference TRBV7-8 and TRBJ2-2, is GAGVSQSPRYKVAKRGQDVALRCDPISGHVSLFWYQQALGQGPEFLTYFQNEAQLDKSGLPSDRFFAERPEGSVSTLKIQRTQQEDSAVYLCASSFGPRGTGELFFGEGSRLTVL.

The V call is TRBV7-2, the J call TRBJ1-2; D is unresolved. The CDR3 spans 14 residues. Germline V gene lookup returns CDR1 SGHTA and CDR2 FQGNSA. The V end was cut by 1 base, the J end by 8 bases, with 14 bases between. CDR3 amino acids: CASSLGLAGQGYTF. The CDR3 nucleotides read TGTGCCAGCAGCTTAGGTTTAGCCGGCCAGGGCTACACCTTC.

This clonotype was seen repeatedly, ten times or more. The V call is TRBV4-1, the J call TRBJ1-5, with 7 bases that match TRBD1. This CDR3 has 18 amino acids. V dropped 0 bases and J dropped 4; count of bases not matched to a gene: 12. Germline CDR1 is MGHRA and CDR2 is YSYEKL. CDR3 DNA sequence: TGCGCCAGCAGCCAAGATTGGGCCCGACAGGGCGGTAATCAGCCCCAGCATTTT. Its translation: CASSQDWARQGGNQPQHF.

This clonotype was recorded a few times. The chain employs TRBV19 and TRBJ2-7; unclear D gene. There are 16 residues in the CDR3. The V gene lost 4 bases and the J gene lost 3 bases, with 19 bases spanning the gap. Per germline, CDR1 LNHDA and CDR2 SQIVND (reference sequence). As DNA, the CDR3 is TGTGCCAGTAGTAATCTCCGGCGCCCCGGGCACTACGAGCAGTACTTC. This sequence encodes CASSNLRRPGHYEQYF.

In its sample, this clonotype was seen many times. The chain is built from TRBV12-3 or TRBV12-4 and TRBJ1-6; D is ambiguous. Trimming pared 6 bases from V and 6 bases from J, leaving 12 bases between. This CDR3 has 14 amino acids. CDR3 sequence reads: CASSSRVINSPLHF. The CDR3 region has the DNA TGTGCCAGCAGCTCACGAGTAATTAATTCACCCCTCCACTTT.